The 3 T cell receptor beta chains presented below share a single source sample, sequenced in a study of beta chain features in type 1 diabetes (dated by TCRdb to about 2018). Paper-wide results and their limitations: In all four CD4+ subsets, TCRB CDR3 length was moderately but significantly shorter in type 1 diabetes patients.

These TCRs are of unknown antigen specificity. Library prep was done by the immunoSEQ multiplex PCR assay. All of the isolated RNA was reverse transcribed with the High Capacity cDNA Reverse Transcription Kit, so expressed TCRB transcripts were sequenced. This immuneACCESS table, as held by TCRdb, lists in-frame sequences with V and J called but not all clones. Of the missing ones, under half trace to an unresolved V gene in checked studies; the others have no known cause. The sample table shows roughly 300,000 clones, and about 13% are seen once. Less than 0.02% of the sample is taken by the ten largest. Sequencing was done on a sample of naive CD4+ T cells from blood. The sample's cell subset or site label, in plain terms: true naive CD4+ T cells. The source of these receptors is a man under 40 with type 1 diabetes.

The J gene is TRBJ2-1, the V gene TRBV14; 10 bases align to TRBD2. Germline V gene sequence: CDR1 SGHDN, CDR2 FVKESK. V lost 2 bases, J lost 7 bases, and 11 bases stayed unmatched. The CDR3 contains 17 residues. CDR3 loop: CASSQQAGGRFWNEQFF. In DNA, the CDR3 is TGTGCCAGCAGCCAACAAGCGGGAGGGCGATTTTGGAATGAGCAGTTCTTC. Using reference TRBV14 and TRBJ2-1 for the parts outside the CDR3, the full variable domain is EAGVTQFPSHSVIEKGQTVTLRCDPISGHDNLYWYRRVMGKEIKFLLHFVKESKQDESGMPNNRFLAERTGGTYSTLKVQPAELEDSGVYFCASSQQAGGRFWNEQFFGPGTRLTVL.

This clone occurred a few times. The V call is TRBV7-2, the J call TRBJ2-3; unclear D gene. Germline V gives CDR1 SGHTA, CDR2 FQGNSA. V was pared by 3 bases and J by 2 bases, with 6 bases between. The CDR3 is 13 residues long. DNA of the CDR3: TGTGCCAGCAGCTTGTTATACACAGATACGCAGTATTTT. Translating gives CASSLLYTDTQYF.

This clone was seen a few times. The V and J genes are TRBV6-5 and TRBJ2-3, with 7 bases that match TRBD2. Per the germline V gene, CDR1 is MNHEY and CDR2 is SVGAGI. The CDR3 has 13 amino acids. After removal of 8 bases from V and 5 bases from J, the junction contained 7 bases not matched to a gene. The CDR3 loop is CASATGGVDTQYF. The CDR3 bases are TGTGCCAGCGCGACGGGAGGCGTAGATACGCAGTATTTT.